The sequence of this T cell receptor beta chain was determined in a study of cytomegalovirus exposure and HLA in healthy donors. With 7 bases clipped from V and 0 bases from J, the junction kept 5 bases outside the gene matches. The CDR3 loop spans 14 amino acids. The V gene's germline CDR1 is MNHNS and CDR2 SASEGT. In the PCR, 60 Vbeta and 13 Jbeta primers were used. Measured with immunoSEQ multiplex PCR; TCRdb has only the in-frame clones, and not every one. The sample includes 63,000 or so clones, 73% seen only once; the top ten take roughly 5.9%. This sequence originates from a man aged 45-65 years in good health and CMV-seronegative. This chain links TRBV6-1 with TRBJ1-1; the match to TRBD1 covers 7 bases. Sequenced input: PBMCs. The chain's CDR3 is CASNWGQMNTEAFF. The CDR3 DNA is TGTGCCAGCAACTGGGGACAGATGAACACTGAAGCTTTCTTT.